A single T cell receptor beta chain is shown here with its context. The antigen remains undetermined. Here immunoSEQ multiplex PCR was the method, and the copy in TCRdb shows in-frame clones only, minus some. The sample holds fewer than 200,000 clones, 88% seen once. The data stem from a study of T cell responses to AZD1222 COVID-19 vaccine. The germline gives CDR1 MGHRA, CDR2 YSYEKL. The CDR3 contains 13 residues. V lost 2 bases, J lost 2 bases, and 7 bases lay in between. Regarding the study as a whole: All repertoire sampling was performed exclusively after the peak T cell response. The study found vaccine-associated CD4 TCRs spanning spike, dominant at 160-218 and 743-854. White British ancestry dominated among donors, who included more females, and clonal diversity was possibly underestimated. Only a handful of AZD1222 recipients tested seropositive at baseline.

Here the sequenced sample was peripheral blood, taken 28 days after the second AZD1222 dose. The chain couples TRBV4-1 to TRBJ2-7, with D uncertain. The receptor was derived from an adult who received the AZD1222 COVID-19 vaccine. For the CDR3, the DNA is TGCGCCAGCAGCCAAACCTCGGCCTACGAGCAGTACTTC. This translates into CASSQTSAYEQYF.